The 24 T cell receptor beta chains below all came from one sample that was sequenced in a study of cytomegalovirus exposure and HLA in healthy donors. The PCR made use of 60 Vbeta and 13 Jbeta primers. Some clones are missing from TCRdb's copy, which holds only in-frame ones; the method was immunoSEQ multiplex PCR. The sample consists of around 170,000 clones, more than 75% of them appearing once. What was sequenced was PBMCs. The receptors originated from a woman in her late teens or twenties in good health and CMV-seronegative.

This clone came up a few times. The chain is built from TRBV10-1 and TRBJ2-7; D is ambiguous. CDR3 length: 14 amino acids. V was trimmed by 8 bases and J by 0 bases, leaving 14 bases between them. Germline CDR1 is WNHNN and CDR2 is SYGVQD (reference sequence). In DNA form, the CDR3 reads TGCGCCAGCCGGCCCAACAGTGGCTCCTACGAGCAGTACTTC. Translated: CASRPNSGSYEQYF.

The chain combines TRBV27 with TRBJ1-5; D perhaps matches TRBD1 (6 bases). The germline gives CDR1 MNHEY, CDR2 SMNVEV (reference sequence). The CDR3 is 14 residues long. V was trimmed by 1 base and J by 6 bases, leaving 10 bases between them. The CDR3 reads CASSLWGGLQPQHF. The CDR3 DNA is TGTGCCAGCAGTTTATGGGGGGGGCTTCAGCCCCAGCATTTT.

The CDR3 region has the DNA TGTGCCAGCAGCAAAAACAGGGGGGGCTACGAGCAGTACTTC. Translating gives CASSKNRGGYEQYF. The genes are TRBV21-1 and TRBJ2-7; the table's TRBD1 call for D was not verified on the DNA. TRBV21-1 is listed as a pseudogene. The CDR3 consists of 14 residues.

The chain has TRBV6-6 and TRBJ2-1, with 10 bases matching TRBD2. This CDR3 is 16 amino acids long. Looked up from germline, CDR1 is MNHNY and CDR2 is SVGAGI (reference sequence). Germline trimming cut 0 bases from V and 8 bases from J; bases unmatched to any gene: 7. The CDR3 coding sequence is TGTGCCAGCAGTTACTCGTCTAGCGGGAGAATGGATGAGCAGTTCTTC. Translation: CASSYSSSGRMDEQFF.

V gene TRBV2 combines with J gene TRBJ2-3; TRBD2 matches at 10 bases. After removal of 6 bases from V and 1 base from J, the junction contained 4 bases not matched to a gene. This CDR3 contains 15 residues. In germline, CDR1 is SNHLY, CDR2 FYNNEI. The CDR3 region has the DNA TGTGCCAGCAGCCCCCTAGCGGGGGGCACAGATACGCAGTATTTT. Translating gives CASSPLAGGTDTQYF. Complete variable domain (other parts from reference TRBV2 and TRBJ2-3): EPEVTQTPSHQVTQMGQEVILRCVPISNHLYFYWYRQILGQKVEFLVSFYNNEISEKSEIFDDQFSVERPDGSNFTLKIRSTKLEDSAMYFCASSPLAGGTDTQYFGPGTRLTVL.

The V gene is TRBV27, the J gene TRBJ2-5; 9 nucleotides line up with TRBD2. V shed 5 bases and J 5 bases; nucleotides not matched to a gene: 12. This CDR3 is 16 amino acids long. CDR1 is MNHEY and CDR2 is SMNVEV in the germline V gene (reference sequence). The CDR3 nucleotides read TGTGCCAGCAGTCCGGGACTAGCTAAACGCGGCGAGACCCAGTACTTC. The encoded protein is CASSPGLAKRGETQYF.

CDR3 DNA: TGTGCCAGCAGCTTAGATGGGGGGGGCGTGTGGACAGCTATACCCTACGAGCAGTACTTC. Protein: CASSLDGGGVWTAIPYEQYF. The chain carries TRBV11-2 and TRBJ2-7, with D possibly being TRBD2 (7 bases). Germline V gene lookup returns CDR1 SGHAT and CDR2 FQNNGV. The ends were cut back, 0 bases at V and 2 bases at J, with 26 bases in the middle. This CDR3 spans 20 amino acids.

The rearrangement joins TRBV13 to TRBJ1-1; 8 bases map to TRBD1. The CDR3 loop spans 15 amino acids. J lost 8 bases, V lost 5 bases, and 13 bases had no gene match. Germline loops: CDR1 PRHDT, CDR2 FYEKMQ (reference sequence). The CDR3 nucleotides read TGTGCCAGCAGCGCCCGACAGGGGATTAGGTCCGAAGCTTTCTTT. This translates into CASSARQGIRSEAFF.

The gene calls are TRBV6-5 and TRBJ2-5; 11 bases fit TRBD2. Unmatched junction bases numbered 4, after V lost 6 bases and J lost 1 base. The CDR3 is 15 residues long. Germline CDR1 MNHEY, CDR2 SVGAGI. The CDR3, as DNA: TGTGCCAGCAGCCGACTAGCGGGGTTCCAAGAGACCCAGTACTTC. Translating gives CASSRLAGFQETQYF.

The table lists this clone with a few counts. This chain connects TRBV4-1 to TRBJ1-3; the D gene is possibly TRBD1 (6 bases). The CDR3 has 19 amino acids. The V end lost 0 bases, the J end lost 0 bases, and 18 bases lay between the germline ends. Germline V gene data show CDR1 as MGHRA and CDR2 as YSYEKL. The CDR3 loop reads CASSQDAPEQGYSGNTIYF. The CDR3, as DNA: TGCGCCAGCAGCCAAGATGCTCCCGAACAGGGATACTCTGGAAACACCATATATTTT.

CDR3 nucleotides: TGCGCCACTACAGGGCAAGGTGAAAAACTGTTTTTT. Amino acid sequence: CATTGQGEKLFF. The chain has TRBV10-2 and TRBJ1-4; possibly TRBD1 for D (6 bases). V dropped 10 bases and J dropped 7 bases, with 13 bases sitting between them. This CDR3 comprises 12 residues. From germline, CDR1 is WSHSY and CDR2 SAAADI.

Points on this clone: The sample carries other DNA sequences with the same CDR3. V gene TRBV19 combines with J gene TRBJ1-1; D not resolved. The CDR3 loop spans 14 amino acids. Between the trimmed V and J ends, which lost 4 bases and 0 bases, there was a span of 9 bases. Looked up from germline, CDR1 is LNHDA and CDR2 is SQIVND (reference sequence). The DNA of the CDR3 is TGTGCCAGTAGTACACCGGGTTTGAACACTGAAGCTTTCTTT. The encoded protein is CASSTPGLNTEAFF.

This sequence joins TRBV6-5 and TRBJ1-4; 7 nucleotides align to TRBD1. V was pared by 2 bases and J by 7 bases, with 7 bases of the junction left unmatched. The CDR3 runs to 15 residues. The germline V gene has CDR1 MNHEY and CDR2 SVGAGI. CDR3 nucleotides: TGTGCCAGCAGTTACACAGGGGAAGGAAGTGAAAAACTGTTTTTT. It codes for CASSYTGEGSEKLFF.

A few counts support this clone. The chain uses TRBV6-6 and TRBJ1-1; TRBD1 matches at 7 bases. This CDR3 contains 13 residues. Germline CDR1 and CDR2: MNHNY and SVGAGI (reference sequence). V lost 7 bases and J lost 5; bases outside the gene matches: 7. Here the CDR3 reads CASTWTGNTEAFF. CDR3 bases: TGTGCCAGCACATGGACAGGCAATACTGAAGCTTTCTTT.

This chain uses TRBV6-1 with TRBJ1-5, with D uncertain. This CDR3 has 15 residues. The germline V and J ends were trimmed by 0 bases and 6 bases, with 12 bases remaining between them. Germline loops: CDR1 MNHNS, CDR2 SASEGT. CDR3 sequence: CASSEASVTGQPQHF. The CDR3 nucleotides are TGTGCCAGCAGTGAAGCCTCCGTAACGGGTCAGCCCCAGCATTTT.

This clone turned up a few times. Its ends do not fully match the called genes, so a read error is possible. The chain has TRBV2 and TRBJ1-3; no definite D call. The CDR3 is made up of 12 amino acids. CDR1 is SNHLY and CDR2 is FYNNEI in the germline V gene. The CDR3 loop is CASSGADGGPHF. The CDR3 DNA is TGTGCCAGCAGTGGGGCGGACGGAGGTCCTCATTTT.

This clone appeared a single time. At one boundary the junction diverges from the germline segment, which might be a read error. This sequence joins TRBV11-1 and TRBJ2-7; 9 positions match TRBD2. The CDR3 runs 15 residues. The germline V gene has CDR1 SGHAT and CDR2 FQDESV (reference sequence). CDR3 DNA: TGTGCCAGCAGCTCACAAGCGGGGGGCTCCTCCGAGCAGTACTTC. It is translated as CASSSQAGGSSEQYF.

This chain connects TRBV27 to TRBJ1-1; 7 bases agree with TRBD1. The CDR3 spans 16 residues. The junction had 16 bases not matched to a gene; V was cut back by 6 bases and J by 6 bases. Germline values: CDR1 MNHEY, CDR2 SMNVEV (reference sequence). The CDR3 DNA reads as TGTGCCAGCAGGGTGCAGGGGGAGACCGGATACCCTGAAGCTTTCTTT. Encoded protein: CASRVQGETGYPEAFF.

This rearrangement joins TRBV12-5 to TRBJ2-3; D possibly corresponds to TRBD2 (7 bases). Germline V lookup: CDR1 LGHNT, CDR2 FRNRAP. V shed 7 bases and J shed 5 bases, with 19 bases lying between them. The CDR3 is made up of 15 amino acids. This CDR3 reads CASDGGGPLGDTQYF. CDR3 in DNA: TGTGCTAGTGATGGGGGGGGCCCCCTCGGAGATACGCAGTATTTT.

The rearrangement joins TRBV5-4 to TRBJ1-2; D may be TRBD1 (5 bases). The CDR3 loop spans 17 amino acids. Trimming shortened V by 0 bases and J by 5 bases, and 20 bases separated the two germline ends. In germline, CDR1 is SGHNT, CDR2 YYREEE (reference sequence). The CDR3 is CASSLAFVLSGGYGYTF. The CDR3 DNA reads as TGTGCCAGCAGCTTGGCCTTCGTGCTGTCGGGGGGGTATGGCTACACCTTC.

This chain uses TRBV11-2 with TRBJ2-7; D is possibly TRBD2 (5 bases). Germline loops: CDR1 SGHAT, CDR2 FQNNGV. V was clipped by 5 bases and J by 0 bases, with 11 bases between them. The CDR3 sequence is 14 residues long. The CDR3 sequence: CASSRLAGSYEQYF. The DNA for the CDR3 is TGTGCCAGCAGCCGCTTGGCGGGCTCCTACGAGCAGTACTTC.

The chain is built from TRBV5-1 and TRBJ1-5, with 8 bases lining up with TRBD1. The CDR3 length is 17 residues. From germline, CDR1 is SGHRS and CDR2 YFSETQ. V was clipped by 0 bases and J by 2 bases; unmatched bases: 7. The CDR3 bases are TGCGCCAGCAGCTTGGAGCAGGGGGCGGGTGGCAATCAGCCCCAGCATTTT. It codes for CASSLEQGAGGNQPQHF.

The genes are TRBV11-2 and TRBJ2-1; 7 bases fit TRBD1. The CDR3 has 14 amino acids. J gave up 1 base and V 4 bases, and 1 base lay outside the gene matches. The germline gives CDR1 SGHAT, CDR2 FQNNGV. CDR3 DNA: TGTGCCAGCAGCTCGGGACAGTCCTACAATGAGCAGTTCTTC. Translating gives CASSSGQSYNEQFF.

The rearrangement links TRBV30 to TRBJ2-1, with 10 bases identical to TRBD2. The CDR3 is made up of 13 amino acids. CDR1 and CDR2 from the germline V gene are GTSNPN and SVGIG (reference sequence). The V segment lost 4 bases and the J segment 3 bases; nucleotides outside the gene matches: 0. In DNA, the CDR3 is TGTGCCTGGACTAGCGGGAGCTACAATGAGCAGTTCTTC. Translated, it gives CAWTSGSYNEQFF.